The 23 T cell receptor beta chains reported below all come from one sample, sequenced in a study of immune evolution from preneoplasia to lung adenocarcinoma. Profiled with immunoSEQ multiplex PCR; TCRdb holds only in-frame clones, not every one. Here the sample spans about 41,000 clones, 70% to 85% being singletons. The sample was FFPE invasive lung adenocarcinoma tissue. The receptors were gathered from a person between 55 and 69 years old with lung adenocarcinoma.

V and J are TRBV21-1 and TRBJ2-2; the table's D call of TRBD1 was not tested on the DNA. TRBV21-1 is recorded as a pseudogene. The CDR3 length is 16 residues. The CDR3 DNA follows: TGTGCCAGCAGCAAAGGGGCCCAGGGGAACACCGGGGAGCTGTTTTTT. Translation gives CASSKGAQGNTGELFF.

V is TRBV5-3 and J is TRBJ2-5; no definite D call. TRBV5-3 is reported as an ORF; its role is uncertain. The CDR3 loop spans 9 amino acids. Deletions cut 8 bases from V and 7 bases from J, with 6 bases between. Here the CDR3 DNA reads TGTGCCAGCAATGGGACCCAGTACTTC. It encodes CASNGTQYF.

The V and J genes are TRBV30 and TRBJ2-1, with 9 bases lining up with TRBD1. From germline, CDR1 is GTSNPN and CDR2 SVGIG (reference sequence). The CDR3 sequence is 15 residues long. V shed 3 bases, J shed 14 bases, and the junction held 17 bases outside the gene matches. CDR3 bases: TGTGCCTGGAGGGGAGGGGGACAGGGAAACCCGCGGGAGTTCTTC. Translated: CAWRGGGQGNPREFF.

The genes are TRBV28 and TRBJ1-3; D is possibly TRBD1 (5 bases). CDR3 length: 14 amino acids. The V and J ends lost 7 bases and 4 bases respectively, with 14 bases between them. CDR1 MDHEN and CDR2 SYDVKM come from the germline V gene. CDR3: CASTGGGSGNTIYF. CDR3 nucleotide sequence: TGTGCCAGCACCGGTGGGGGGTCAGGAAACACCATATATTTT. The full variable domain, rest sourced from reference TRBV28 and TRBJ1-3, is DVKVTQSSRYLVKRTGEKVFLECVQDMDHENMFWYRQDPGLGLRLIYFSYDVKMKEKGDIPEGYSVSREKKERFSLILESASTNQTSMYLCASTGGGSGNTIYFGEGSWLTVV.

This chain links TRBV7-2 with TRBJ2-6; perhaps D is TRBD1 or TRBD2 (5 bases each). The CDR3 consists of 17 residues. Trimming removed 7 bases at V and 0 bases at J, with 16 bases between. Germline CDR1 SGHTA, CDR2 FQGNSA. DNA for the CDR3: TGTGCCAGCACCCCATGGACGGGGCCCTCTGGGGCCAACGTCCTGACTTTC. Protein sequence: CASTPWTGPSGANVLTF.

The chain employs TRBV11-3 and TRBJ2-6, with a possible D match to TRBD1 (6 bases). V dropped 4 bases and J dropped 1 base, with 14 bases sitting between them. Germline values: CDR1 SGHNT, CDR2 YENEEA. The CDR3 is 17 amino acids. The CDR3 sequence: CASSSTGTGSGANVLTF. The CDR3, as DNA: TGTGCCAGCAGCTCCACCGGCACAGGGTCTGGGGCCAACGTCCTGACTTTC.

Judged by abundance, this clone is medium-sized. The chain carries TRBV4-1 and TRBJ1-1, with TRBD1 as a possible D gene (6 bases). The CDR3 has 15 residues. The V end lost 4 bases, the J end lost 1 base, and 13 bases lay between the germline ends. CDR1 is MGHRA and CDR2 is YSYEKL in the germline V gene. The CDR3 coding sequence is TGCGCCAGCAGCCTTCGAGGAGGGGGGAACACTGAAGCTTTCTTT. The encoded protein is CASSLRGGGNTEAFF.

The chain recombines TRBV9 with TRBJ2-1; D is ambiguous. Trimming pared 4 bases from V and 0 bases from J, leaving 11 bases between. Germline loops: CDR1 SGDLS, CDR2 YYNGEE. The length of the CDR3 is 15 residues. The CDR3 loop is CASSLTPSSYNEQFF. The CDR3, as DNA: TGTGCCAGCAGCCTCACCCCGAGCTCCTACAATGAGCAGTTCTTC.

In regard to this clone: At one of its ends the junction is not consistent with the germline gene, which may arise from a read error. V is TRBV7-9 and J is TRBJ2-3; 9 positions agree with TRBD1. The V gene's germline CDR1 is SEHNR and CDR2 FQNEAQ (reference sequence). CDR3 length: 15 residues. CDR3 DNA: TGTGCCAGCAGGTTAGGGACAGGGAGCACAGATACGCAGTATTTT. Residues: CASRLGTGSTDTQYF.

J is TRBJ2-7 and V is TRBV7-9; perhaps TRBD1 as D (6 bases). V was trimmed by 5 bases and J by 5 bases, leaving 10 bases between them. Per the germline V gene, CDR1 is SEHNR and CDR2 is FQNEAQ (reference sequence). The CDR3 sequence is 12 residues long. Written as DNA, the CDR3 is TGTGCCAGCAGCGAGGACAGCCACGAGCAGTACTTC. It yields the protein CASSEDSHEQYF.

The V call is TRBV7-9, the J call TRBJ2-2, with D possibly being TRBD2 (5 bases). The V gene lost 5 bases and the J gene lost 8 bases, with 15 bases spanning the gap. Germline values: CDR1 SEHNR, CDR2 FQNEAQ (reference sequence). The CDR3 loop spans 14 amino acids. DNA for the CDR3: TGTGCCAGCAGCCGACCCGGAGGCTTAGGGGAGCTGTTTTTT. This translates into CASSRPGGLGELFF. Full variable domain (missing parts from reference TRBV7-9 and TRBJ2-2): DTGVSQNPRHKITKRGQNVTFRCDPISEHNRLYWYRQTLGQGPEFLTYFQNEAQLEKSRLLSDRFSAERPKGSFSTLEIQRTEQGDSAMYLCASSRPGGLGELFFGEGSRLTVL.

The chain carries TRBV10-3 and TRBJ1-2, with 8 bases fitting TRBD1. Losses at the gene ends were 7 bases for V and 7 bases for J; bases not matched to a gene: 11. CDR3 length equals 14 residues. Looked up from germline, CDR1 is ENHRY and CDR2 is SYGVKD. CDR3 DNA: TGTGCCATCACCCGCGGGACAGGCGTGAGTGGCTACACCTTC. Encoded protein: CAITRGTGVSGYTF.

The rearrangement links TRBV4-2 to TRBJ2-1, with D maybe TRBD2 (5 bases). The CDR3 covers 14 residues. V lost 5 bases, J lost 0 bases, and 8 bases lay in between. Germline CDR1 LGHNA, CDR2 YNFKEQ. CDR3 DNA sequence: TGTGCCAGCAGCGGGAGTAGCTCCTACAATGAGCAGTTCTTC. As protein: CASSGSSSYNEQFF.

Only one count was recorded for this clone. The chain is built from TRBV2 and TRBJ1-4; D remains unclear. The germline V gene encodes CDR1 SNHLY and CDR2 FYNNEI. The CDR3 consists of 13 residues. V lost 5 bases to trimming and J lost 1 base, with 5 bases between them. The CDR3 region has the DNA TGTGCCAGCAGTCAGTTAACTAATGAAAAACTGTTTTTT. As protein: CASSQLTNEKLFF. Full variable domain (remainder filled in from reference TRBV2 and TRBJ1-4): EPEVTQTPSHQVTQMGQEVILRCVPISNHLYFYWYRQILGQKVEFLVSFYNNEISEKSEIFDDQFSVERPDGSNFTLKIRSTKLEDSAMYFCASSQLTNEKLFFGSGTQLSVL.

The CDR3 reads CASKVSVGTDTQYF. The CDR3 coding sequence is TGTGCCAGCAAGGTTTCAGTCGGCACAGATACGCAGTATTTT. The V gene is TRBV27, the J gene TRBJ2-3; D uncertain. Germline CDR1 and CDR2: MNHEY and SMNVEV (reference sequence). Trimming left V 7 bases short and J 1 base short, with 12 bases between. The CDR3 loop spans 14 amino acids.

The rearrangement links TRBV7-2 to TRBJ2-1; D not certain. Germline V gene data show CDR1 as SGHTA and CDR2 as FQGNSA. V was clipped by 5 bases and J by 8 bases, with 13 bases between them. This CDR3 has 13 residues. The CDR3 nucleotides are TGTGCCAGCAGCACCCCGAAAGGAGATGAGCAGTTCTTC. Its translation is CASSTPKGDEQFF.

J is TRBJ1-2 and V is TRBV10-1; D not resolved. This CDR3 spans 15 amino acids. Germline assignment: CDR1 WNHNN and CDR2 SYGVQD (reference sequence). V was cut by 0 bases and J by 7 bases, with 15 bases left in between. CDR3 nucleotide sequence: TGCGCCAGCAGTGAGTCTCCGGAGGGTAAAAGTGGCTACACCTTC. It specifies CASSESPEGKSGYTF.

This chain joins TRBV29-1 and TRBJ1-1, with D unclear. This CDR3 comprises 13 residues. Germline CDR1 reads SQVTM; CDR2 reads ANQGSEA. V lost 4 bases and J lost 6, with 15 bases in between. In nucleotides, the CDR3 is TGCAGCGTTGCGCGCCCGCCGAGGCCTGAAGCTTTCTTT. Its translation: CSVARPPRPEAFF.

V and J are TRBV11-2 and TRBJ2-1; D is ambiguous. V lost 6 bases to trimming and J lost 9 bases, with 12 bases between them. Germline-derived CDR1 and CDR2 are SGHAT and FQNNGV. This CDR3 has 12 amino acids. CDR3 sequence reads: CASSPAGVEQFF. CDR3 DNA: TGTGCCAGCAGTCCCGCTGGGGTTGAGCAGTTCTTC. The whole variable domain, filled in from reference TRBV11-2 and TRBJ2-1, reads EAGVAQSPRYKIIEKRQSVAFWCNPISGHATLYWYQQILGQGPKLLIQFQNNGVVDDSQLPKDRFSAERLKGVDSTLKIQPAKLEDSAVYLCASSPAGVEQFFGPGTRLTVL.

The J gene is TRBJ2-7, the V gene TRBV11-3; TRBD2 matches at 10 bases. The V gene end was trimmed by 1 base and the J gene end by 7 bases; junction bases not matched to a gene: 4. This CDR3 has 14 residues. The germline CDR1 and CDR2 sequences are SGHNT and YENEEA. CDR3 bases: TGTGCCAGCAGCTTAGTACTAGCGGGGCGAGAGCAGTACTTC. This gives the protein CASSLVLAGREQYF.

The rearrangement joins TRBV30 to TRBJ1-5; tentatively, D is TRBD1 (5 bases). This CDR3 contains 14 residues. Germline V lookup: CDR1 GTSNPN, CDR2 SVGIG (reference sequence). Trimming pared 3 bases from V and 7 bases from J, leaving 16 bases between. The CDR3, as DNA: TGTGCCTGGAGCAGTGGAGGGGCAAGGCAGCCCCAGCATTTT. Protein sequence: CAWSSGGARQPQHF.

As DNA, the CDR3 is TGTGCCAGCTCACCACCCGTACAGGGGGCGGGTAATGAGCAGTTCTTC. It specifies CASSPPVQGAGNEQFF. The genes are TRBV18 and TRBJ2-1, with 9 bases identical to TRBD1. The CDR3 spans 16 residues. Germline V gives CDR1 KGHSH, CDR2 LQKENI. After removal of 0 bases from V and 7 bases from J, the junction contained 7 bases not matched to a gene.

The chain uses TRBV18 and TRBJ1-4; no clear D. The CDR3 runs to 16 residues. V shed 3 bases and J shed 0 bases, with 11 bases lying between them. CDR1 KGHSH and CDR2 LQKENI come from the germline V gene. This CDR3 reads CASSPGRIATNEKLFF. The CDR3 region has the DNA TGTGCCAGCTCACCGGGCCGAATTGCAACTAATGAAAAACTGTTTTTT.